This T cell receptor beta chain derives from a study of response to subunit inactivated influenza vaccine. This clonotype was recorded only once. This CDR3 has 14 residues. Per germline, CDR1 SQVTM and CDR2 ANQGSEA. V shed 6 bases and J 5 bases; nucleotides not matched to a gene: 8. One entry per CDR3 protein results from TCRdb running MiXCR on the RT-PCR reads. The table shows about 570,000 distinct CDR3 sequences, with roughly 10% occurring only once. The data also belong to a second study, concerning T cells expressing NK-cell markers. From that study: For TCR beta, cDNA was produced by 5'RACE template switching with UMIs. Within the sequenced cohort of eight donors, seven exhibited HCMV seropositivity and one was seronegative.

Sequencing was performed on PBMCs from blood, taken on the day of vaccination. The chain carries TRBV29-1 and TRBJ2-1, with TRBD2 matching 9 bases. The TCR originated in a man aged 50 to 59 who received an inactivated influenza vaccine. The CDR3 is CSVKIAGVDNEQFF. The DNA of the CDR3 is TGCAGCGTAAAAATAGCGGGAGTAGACAATGAGCAGTTCTTC.